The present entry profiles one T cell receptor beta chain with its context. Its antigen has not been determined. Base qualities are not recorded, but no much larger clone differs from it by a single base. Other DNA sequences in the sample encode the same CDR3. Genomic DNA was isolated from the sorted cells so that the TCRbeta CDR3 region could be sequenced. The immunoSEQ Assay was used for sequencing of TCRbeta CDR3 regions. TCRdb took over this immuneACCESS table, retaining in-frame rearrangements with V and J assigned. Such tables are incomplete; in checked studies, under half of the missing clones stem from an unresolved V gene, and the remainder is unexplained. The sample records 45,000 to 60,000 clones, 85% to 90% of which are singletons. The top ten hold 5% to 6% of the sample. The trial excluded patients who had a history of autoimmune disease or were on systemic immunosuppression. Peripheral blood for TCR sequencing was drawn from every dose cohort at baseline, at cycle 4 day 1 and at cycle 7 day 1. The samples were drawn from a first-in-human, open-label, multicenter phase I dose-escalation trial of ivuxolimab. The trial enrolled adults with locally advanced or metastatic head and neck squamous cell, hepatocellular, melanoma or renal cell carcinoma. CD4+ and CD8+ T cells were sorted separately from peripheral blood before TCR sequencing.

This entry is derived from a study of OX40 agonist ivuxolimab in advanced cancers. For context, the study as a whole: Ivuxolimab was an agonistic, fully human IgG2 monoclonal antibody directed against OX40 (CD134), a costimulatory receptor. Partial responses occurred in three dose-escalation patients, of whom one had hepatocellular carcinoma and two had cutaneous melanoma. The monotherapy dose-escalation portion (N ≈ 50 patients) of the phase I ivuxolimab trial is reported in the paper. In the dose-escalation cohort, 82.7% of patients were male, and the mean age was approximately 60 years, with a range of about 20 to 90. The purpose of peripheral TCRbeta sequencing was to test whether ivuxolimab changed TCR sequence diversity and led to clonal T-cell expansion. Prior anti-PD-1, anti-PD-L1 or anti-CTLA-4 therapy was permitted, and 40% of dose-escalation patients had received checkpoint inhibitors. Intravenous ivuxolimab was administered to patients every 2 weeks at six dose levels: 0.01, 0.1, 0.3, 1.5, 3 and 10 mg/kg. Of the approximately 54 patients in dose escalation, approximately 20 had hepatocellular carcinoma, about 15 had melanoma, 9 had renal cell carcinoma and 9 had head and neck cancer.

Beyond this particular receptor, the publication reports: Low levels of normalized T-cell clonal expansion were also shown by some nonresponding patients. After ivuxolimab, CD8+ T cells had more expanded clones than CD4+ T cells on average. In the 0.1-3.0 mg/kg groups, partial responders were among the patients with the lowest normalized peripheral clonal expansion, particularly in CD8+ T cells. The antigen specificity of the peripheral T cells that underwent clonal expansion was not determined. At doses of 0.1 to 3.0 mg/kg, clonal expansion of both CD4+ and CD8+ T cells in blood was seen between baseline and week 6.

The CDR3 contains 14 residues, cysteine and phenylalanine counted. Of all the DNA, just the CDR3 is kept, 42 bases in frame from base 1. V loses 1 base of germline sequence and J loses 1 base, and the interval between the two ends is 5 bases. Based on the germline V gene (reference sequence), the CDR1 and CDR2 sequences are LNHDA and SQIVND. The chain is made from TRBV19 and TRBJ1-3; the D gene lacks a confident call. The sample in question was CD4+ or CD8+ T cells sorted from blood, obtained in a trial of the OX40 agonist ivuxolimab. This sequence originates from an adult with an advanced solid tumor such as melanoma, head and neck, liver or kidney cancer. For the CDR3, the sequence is CASSIADSGNTIYF. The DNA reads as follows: TGTGCCAGTAGTATAGCGGATTCTGGAAACACCATATATTTT.